This T cell receptor beta chain was captured by sequencing in a study of vaccination and CD4 T cells after COVID-19. Study information: Comprising six males and four females, the convalescent participants counted two Hispanic individuals among them. Samples were taken after vaccination, a median of roughly 70 days after dose two, with a range of 14 to 241. The cells in question were stimulated using overlapping spike peptides derived from SARS-CoV-2, HCoV-NL63, HCoV-OC43 and HCoV-229E.

As regards this clonotype: Its antigen is not identified.

Once obtained from cultured CD4+ T cells, the DNA was sequenced using the Oncomine TCR Beta short-read assay. Genomic DNA was extracted from cultured CD4+ T cells. In TCRdb, the PCR reads were re-called with MiXCR into one record per CDR3 protein. The sample yields about 25,000 distinct CDR3 sequences, roughly 39% seen once. The treatment is: approximately 10-day PBMC culture with coronavirus spike peptide pools or control peptides (ViraFEST assay). With 3 bases removed from V and 6 bases from J, the gap between germline ends came to 14 bases. The CDR3 extends over 14 amino acids. Germline V CDR1 and CDR2: LGHNA, YSLEER.

Sequenced material: CD4+ T cells from blood, cultured in vitro. This TCR was sampled from a human donor who had recovered from COVID-19. The chain links TRBV4-3 to TRBJ1-2, with a tentative D call TRBD1 (6 bases). The chain's CDR3 is CASSQAGTLDGYTF. The CDR3 DNA reads TGCGCCAGCAGCCAGGCCGGGACATTAGATGGCTACACCTTC.